The following is a T cell receptor beta chain sequence with its context. Its cognate antigen has yet to be identified. No per-base quality is available; no much larger clone lies one base away. These data belong to a study of cytomegalovirus exposure and HLA in healthy donors (dated by TCRdb to 2016 to 2017). In the study overall: In an earlier analysis of 450 to 750 of the donors, 276 Gb of sequence data and 100 million or so unique TCR beta sequences from 150 million to 200 million T cells were reported. To predict cytomegalovirus infection status, the study combined high-throughput TCR immunosequencing, statistical association of individual TCRs with disease status, and machine learning. The study was designed to test whether signatures of past pathogen exposure could be identified by cataloging public T cell receptors. The study used immunosequencing to profile the T cell repertoires of several hundred subjects and linked those repertoires to cytomegalovirus serostatus. HLA typing included class I and class II loci at four-digit resolution. Donor age, sex, ethnicity and CMV serostatus were compiled together with the repertoire data. Rather than drawing on any new phenotypic data, the later analysis identified candidate immune exposures from TCR beta sequences and the way those sequences occurred across donors. To decide whether each TCR beta V gene segment behaved as functional or pseudogenic, an earlier analysis of some 600 of the donors relied on high-throughput TCR beta sequencing. About five DR-DQ haplotypes were treated as single units for association and clustering because of strong linkage in the cohort. Roughly 300 gigabases of sequencing data and approximately 92 million unique TCR sequences made up an early release that covered under 750 HLA-typed donors. The number of donors typed differed by locus, with about 629-630 for A, B, C, DRB1 and DQB1, 522 for DQA1, over 600 for DPA1, and 450 to 480 for DPB1. A later analysis re-analyzed previously published TCR beta repertoires from roughly 630 donors and added high-resolution HLA genotyping to study TCR occurrence patterns. Genome-wide SNP genotypes for about 65% of the roughly 700 donors were used in a later genetic analysis, which treated that subset as a discovery cohort. Besides the first cohort of around 670 subjects, a separate validation cohort made up of 95 to 150 different subjects was used. Of the approximately 400 genotyped donors, roughly 76% were placed in the genetic ancestry cluster associated with self-reported Caucasian donors. Every repertoire in the discovery cohort had been generated on one and the same sequencing platform. Among a few hundred genotyped donors of the cohort, an average of approximately 250,000 unique TCR beta nucleotide sequences were sequenced per donor, around 18% of them non-productive.

Findings and caveats that apply to the study as a whole: Correlated functional status among segregating V segments might be attributable to linkage disequilibrium, but an unknown experimental factor could not be ruled out. A later analysis found that most CMV-associated TCR beta chains appeared HLA-restricted, with HLA associations seemingly driven largely by CMV exposure. In this cohort, only TCR beta chains were sequenced, and detectable features were limited by the absence of alpha or paired-chain data. Three of the identified cytomegalovirus-associated TCR beta chains were confirmed in vitro to be specific for cytomegalovirus antigens. Immune exposure information for the cohort was limited to CMV serostatus. According to a later analysis, TCR association rates differed among HLA loci, with DRB1 alleles showing the most associated TCRs and HLA-C alleles showing the fewest. Most TCR sequences were observed very rarely across donors, whereas some public TCRs were present in many individuals. In the study, some 160 TCR beta chains were listed as associated with cytomegalovirus. The authors suggested that the approach could potentially be generalized to other disease states and immunological phenotypes. Because HLA typing was missing for some donors at each locus, association tests included only the typed subset. A later analysis found that HLA-associated TCR beta chains were more clonally expanded and had lower generation probabilities than equally common non-associated chains. A cluster of highly shared sequence variants was judged likely to be a technical artifact of the sequencing pipeline. In a later analysis, several top co-occurrence clusters were reported to appear linked to parvovirus B19, influenza, CMV and Epstein-Barr virus. An association between a missense DCLRE1C variant and V-gene and J-gene trimming of TCR beta chains was found in a later genetic analysis and replicated in an independent cohort. Strong co-occurrence of HLA alleles, especially DR and DQ, made assigning TCR associations to individual alleles difficult. Broadly in line with IMGT annotations, most TCR beta V segments showed up in productive rearrangements about 87% or about 30% of the time in an earlier analysis of 587 of the donors. In a later genetic analysis, fewer N-insertions in productive TCRs were reported among donors in an Asian-associated ancestry cluster than the roughly 700-donor mean. A further reported finding was that TCR beta sequences accurately predicted the HLA-A and HLA-B alleles for most subjects in the first cohort. Because counts were too low, more than 15 rarely observed V segments, including chromosome 9 orphons, were left out of the earlier analysis of a few hundred of the donors. In a later analysis, some 17,000 TCR beta sequences were associated with specific HLA alleles at a false discovery rate of 0.05. The classifier was reported to diagnose cytomegalovirus status with high specificity and sensitivity in both the original and validation cohorts. Sequencing depth was assumed to be roughly uniform across donors in the presence/absence analyses, though that assumption may not hold.

The cohort comprised fewer than 750 healthy bone marrow donors. At the time of sampling, every cohort member was nominally healthy, though immune exposures that went unrecorded were likely present. The donor was CMV seropositive and belonged to the group of about 290 seropositive cohort members. A peripheral blood sample was collected from each donor, and TCR beta sequencing was performed on peripheral blood mononuclear cells. The Qiagen DNeasy Blood Extraction Kit was used to extract genomic DNA from the blood cell samples. The library was built by means of the immunoSEQ multiplex PCR assay. The multiplex PCR relied on a mix of 60 forward primers for TCR Vbeta segments and 13 reverse primers for TCR Jbeta segments. Amplification of the CDR3 region of rearranged TCR beta genes was performed with a multiplex PCR assay on genomic DNA. On the Illumina HiSeq System, the amplified TCR beta libraries were sequenced as 87-base-pair reads. Turning to the authors' computational methods: Across the 670 or so repertoires, a later analysis counted tens of millions of unique TCR beta chains, 9 million to 14 million of which were shared by at least two donors. Raw reads were error-corrected and collapsed into unique sequences with a nearest-neighbor algorithm that merged closely related sequences to remove PCR and sequencing errors. To assign V, D and J gene segments, CDR3 sequences were aligned to IMGT reference sequences. For a sequence to be retained, at least a six-nucleotide match to both a V gene segment and a J gene segment was required. A rearrangement was called productive if the CDR3 had no stop codons and remained in frame with V and J, and every other rearrangement was called non-productive. Following IMGT convention, CDR3 was defined as the stretch from the second conserved V-encoded cysteine to the conserved J-encoded phenylalanine. Sequences without an unambiguous match to a single V gene segment were excluded from the earlier analysis of 587 of the donors. In an earlier analysis of a few hundred of the donors, V segments were called functional above 56.7% productive rearrangements and were called segregating when the between-donor standard deviation exceeded 5%. To diagnose cytomegalovirus status from the catalog of TCR beta chain sequences, a statistical classification framework was built. In a later analysis, TCR nucleotide sequences were compared against IMGT/GENE-DB human TR gene sequences so that V and J genes could be assigned. Using the TCRdist pipeline, a later analysis assigned CDR3 sequences along with most-parsimonious VDJ recombination scenarios. In a later analysis, each TCR beta chain was defined by its CDR3 amino acid sequence together with its V-gene family, and reads lacking a unique V-gene family were excluded. A later analysis removed 500 to 650 highly shared, low-generation-probability nucleotide sequences to deal with suspected cross-contamination and a sequencing artifact. For each public chain, a later analysis derived a clonal expansion index from normalized ranks of inferred template counts within each repertoire. A later analysis computed generation probabilities with a VDJ recombination model fitted to out-of-frame rearrangements, and checked the results against IGoR. In a later analysis, TCR-TCR, TCR-HLA and TCR-CMV co-occurrence was scored with hypergeometric tests, and a repertoire-size bias correction was applied to TCR pairs. A later analysis estimated false discovery rates by permuting HLA or CMV assignments 20 times. A later analysis grouped co-occurring TCRs with DBSCAN, adding TCRdist sequence similarity when clustering within HLA-allele-positive subsets. Repertoires with fewer than 30,000 or more than 120,000 public chains were left out of co-occurrence clustering, as were a handful of repertoires with anomalous nucleotide sharing. Held by TCRdb, this immuneACCESS table contains in-frame sequences only and omits some clones. Under half of the omission traces to an unresolved V gene where checked; the cause of the rest is unknown. From that table come the V and J calls and clone size; the DNA was used to work out D and trimming. This sample comprises 100,000 to 150,000 clones, about 80% of them detected only once. The top ten hold over 25% of the sample.

The clonotype comes from a man in his sixties in good health and CMV-seropositive. The sample consisted of PBMCs.

The DNA reads TGTGCCAGCAGCGTAGGCCAGGGACAAGAGACCCAGTACTTC. The translation is CASSVGQGQETQYF. The V and J genes are TRBV9 and TRBJ2-5; a tentative D call is TRBD1 (5 bases match). From its cysteine to its phenylalanine, the CDR3 spans 14 amino acids. Kept here is only the CDR3 DNA, which spans 42 bases and is read in frame from base 1. For CDR1 and CDR2, the germline V gene lists SGDLS and YYNGEE. V drops 0 bases and J drops 2 bases, leaving 8 bases in between.